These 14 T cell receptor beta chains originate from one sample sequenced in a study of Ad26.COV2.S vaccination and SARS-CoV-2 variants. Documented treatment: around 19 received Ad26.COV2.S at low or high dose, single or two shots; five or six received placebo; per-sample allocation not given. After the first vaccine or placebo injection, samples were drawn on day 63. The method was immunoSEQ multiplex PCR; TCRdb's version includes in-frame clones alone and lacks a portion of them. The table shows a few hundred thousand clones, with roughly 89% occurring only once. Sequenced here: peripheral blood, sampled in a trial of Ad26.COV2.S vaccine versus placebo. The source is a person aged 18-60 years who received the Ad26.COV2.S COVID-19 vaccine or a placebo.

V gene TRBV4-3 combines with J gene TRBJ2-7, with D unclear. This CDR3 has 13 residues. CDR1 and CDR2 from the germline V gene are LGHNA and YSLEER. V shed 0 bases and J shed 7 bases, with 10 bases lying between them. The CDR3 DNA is TGCGCCAGCAGCCAAGAGGCCCACCGGGAGCAGTACTTC. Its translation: CASSQEAHREQYF.

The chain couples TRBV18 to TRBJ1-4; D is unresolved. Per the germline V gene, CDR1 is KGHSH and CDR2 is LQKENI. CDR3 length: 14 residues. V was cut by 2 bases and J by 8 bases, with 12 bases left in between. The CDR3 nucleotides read TGTGCCAGCTCACCAGCAGGAGAGGAGGAAAAACTGTTTTTT. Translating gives CASSPAGEEEKLFF. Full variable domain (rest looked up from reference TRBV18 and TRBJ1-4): NAGVMQNPRHLVRRRGQEARLRCSPMKGHSHVYWYRQLPEEGLKFMVYLQKENIIDESGMPKERFSAEFPKEGPSILRIQQVVRGDSAAYFCASSPAGEEEKLFFGSGTQLSVL.

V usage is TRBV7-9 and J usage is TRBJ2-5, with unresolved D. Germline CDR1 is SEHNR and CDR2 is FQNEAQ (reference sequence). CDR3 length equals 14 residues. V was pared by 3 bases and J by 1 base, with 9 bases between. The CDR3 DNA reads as TGTGCCAGCAGCTTCAGTGACGGCCAAGAGACCCAGTACTTC. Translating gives CASSFSDGQETQYF.

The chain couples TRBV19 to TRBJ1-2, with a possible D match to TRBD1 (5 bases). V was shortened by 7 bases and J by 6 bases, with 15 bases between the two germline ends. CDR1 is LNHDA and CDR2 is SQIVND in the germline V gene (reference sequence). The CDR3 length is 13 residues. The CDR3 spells CASNAGFPDGYTF. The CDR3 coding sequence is TGTGCCAGTAATGCAGGGTTCCCCGATGGCTACACCTTC.

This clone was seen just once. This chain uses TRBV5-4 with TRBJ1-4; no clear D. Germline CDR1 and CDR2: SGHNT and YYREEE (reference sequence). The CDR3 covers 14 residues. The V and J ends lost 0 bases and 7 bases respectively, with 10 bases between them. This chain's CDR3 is CASSLGFGSEKLFF. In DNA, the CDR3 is TGTGCCAGCAGCTTGGGTTTTGGGTCTGAAAAACTGTTTTTT.

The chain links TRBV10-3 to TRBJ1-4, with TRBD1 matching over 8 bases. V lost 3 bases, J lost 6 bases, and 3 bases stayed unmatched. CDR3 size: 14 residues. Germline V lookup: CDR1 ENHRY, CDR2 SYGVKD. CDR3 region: CAISEETGDEKLFF. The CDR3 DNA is TGTGCCATCAGTGAAGAGACAGGGGATGAAAAACTGTTTTTT.

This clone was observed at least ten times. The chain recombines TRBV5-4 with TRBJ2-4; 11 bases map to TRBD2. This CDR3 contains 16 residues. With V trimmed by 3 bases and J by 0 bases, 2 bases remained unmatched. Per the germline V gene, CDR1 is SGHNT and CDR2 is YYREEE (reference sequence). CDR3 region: CASSSGLAGAKNIQYF. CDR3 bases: TGTGCCAGCAGCTCCGGACTAGCGGGAGCCAAAAACATTCAGTACTTC.

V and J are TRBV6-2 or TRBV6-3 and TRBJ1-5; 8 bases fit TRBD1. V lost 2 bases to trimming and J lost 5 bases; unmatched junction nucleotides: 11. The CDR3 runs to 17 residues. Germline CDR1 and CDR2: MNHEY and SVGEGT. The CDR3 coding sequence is TGTGCCAGCAGTTACGAACGCGGGACAGGCTTCGATCAGCCCCAGCATTTT. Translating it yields CASSYERGTGFDQPQHF.

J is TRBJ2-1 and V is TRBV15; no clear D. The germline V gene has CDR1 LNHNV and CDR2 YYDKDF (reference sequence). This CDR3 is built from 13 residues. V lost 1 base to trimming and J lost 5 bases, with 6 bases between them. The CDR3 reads CATSRVSDNEQFF. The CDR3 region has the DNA TGTGCCACCAGCAGAGTTTCGGACAATGAGCAGTTCTTC.

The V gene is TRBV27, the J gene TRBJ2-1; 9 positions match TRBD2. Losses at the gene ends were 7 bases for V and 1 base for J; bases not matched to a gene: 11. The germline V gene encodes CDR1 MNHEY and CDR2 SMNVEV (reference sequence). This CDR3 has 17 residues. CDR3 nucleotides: TGTGCCAGCAAGTGGATAGCGGGAGCCGGATCCTACAATGAGCAGTTCTTC. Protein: CASKWIAGAGSYNEQFF.

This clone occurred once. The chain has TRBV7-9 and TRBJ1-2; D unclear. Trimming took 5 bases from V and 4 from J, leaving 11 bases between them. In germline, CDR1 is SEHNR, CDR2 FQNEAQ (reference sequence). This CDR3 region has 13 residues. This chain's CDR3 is CASSLRHRYGYTF. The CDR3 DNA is TGTGCCAGCAGCCTCCGACATCGCTATGGCTACACCTTC. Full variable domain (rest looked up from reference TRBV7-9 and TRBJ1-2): DTGVSQNPRHKITKRGQNVTFRCDPISEHNRLYWYRQTLGQGPEFLTYFQNEAQLEKSRLLSDRFSAERPKGSFSTLEIQRTEQGDSAMYLCASSLRHRYGYTFGSGTRLTVV.

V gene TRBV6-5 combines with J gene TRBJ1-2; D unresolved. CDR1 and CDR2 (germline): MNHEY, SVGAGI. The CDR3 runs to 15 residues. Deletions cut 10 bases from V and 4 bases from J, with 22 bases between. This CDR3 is CATRPQARSVYGYTF. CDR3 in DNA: TGTGCCACCCGCCCCCAGGCAAGGTCGGTCTATGGCTACACCTTC.

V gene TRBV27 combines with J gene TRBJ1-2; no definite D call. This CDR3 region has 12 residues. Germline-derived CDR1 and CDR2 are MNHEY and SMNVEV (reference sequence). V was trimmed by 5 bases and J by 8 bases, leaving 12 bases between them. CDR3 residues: CASSRGGLGYTF. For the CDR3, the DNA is TGTGCCAGCAGTCGGGGAGGGTTAGGCTACACCTTC.

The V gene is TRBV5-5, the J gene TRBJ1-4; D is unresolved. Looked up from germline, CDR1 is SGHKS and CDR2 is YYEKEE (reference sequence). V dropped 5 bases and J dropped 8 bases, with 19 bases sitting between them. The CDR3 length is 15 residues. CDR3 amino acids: CASSSRPPKAEKLFF. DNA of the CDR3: TGTGCCAGCAGTTCCAGACCTCCTAAGGCGGAAAAACTGTTTTTT.